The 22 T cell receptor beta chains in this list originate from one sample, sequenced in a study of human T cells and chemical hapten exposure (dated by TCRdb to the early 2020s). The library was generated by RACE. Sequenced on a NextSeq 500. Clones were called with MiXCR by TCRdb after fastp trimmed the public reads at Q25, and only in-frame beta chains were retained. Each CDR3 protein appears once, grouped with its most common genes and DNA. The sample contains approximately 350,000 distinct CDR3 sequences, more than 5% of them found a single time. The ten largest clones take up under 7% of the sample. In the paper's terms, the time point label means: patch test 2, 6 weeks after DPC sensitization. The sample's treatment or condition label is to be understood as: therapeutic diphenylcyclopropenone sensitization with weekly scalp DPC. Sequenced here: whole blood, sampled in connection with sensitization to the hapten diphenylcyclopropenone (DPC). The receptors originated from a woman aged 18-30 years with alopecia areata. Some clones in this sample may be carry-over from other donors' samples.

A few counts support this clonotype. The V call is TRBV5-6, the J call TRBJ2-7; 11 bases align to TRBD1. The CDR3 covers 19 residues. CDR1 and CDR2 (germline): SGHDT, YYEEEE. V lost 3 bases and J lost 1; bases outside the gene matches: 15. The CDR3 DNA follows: TGTGCCAGCAGCTCCGTCCCGGGACAGGGGGAATGGGAGTCCTACGAGCAGTACTTC. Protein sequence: CASSSVPGQGEWESYEQYF.

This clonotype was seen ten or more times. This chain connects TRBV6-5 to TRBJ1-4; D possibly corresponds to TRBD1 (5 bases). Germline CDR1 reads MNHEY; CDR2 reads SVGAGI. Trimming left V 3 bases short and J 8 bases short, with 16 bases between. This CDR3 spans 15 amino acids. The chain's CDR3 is CASSYSGGLNEKLFF. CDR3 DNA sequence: TGTGCCAGCAGTTATTCGGGGGGTTTAAACGAAAAACTGTTTTTT.

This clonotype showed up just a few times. The CDR3 region is CASSRLQGLLFNSPLHF. CDR3 DNA: TGTGCCAGCAGCCGTCTTCAGGGCCTACTCTTCAATTCACCCCTCCACTTT. The chain couples TRBV14 to TRBJ1-6; a weak D match, TRBD1 (5 bases). Germline-derived CDR1 and CDR2 are SGHDN and FVKESK. The CDR3 sequence is 17 residues long. Between the trimmed V and J ends, which lost 4 bases and 7 bases, there was a span of 20 bases.

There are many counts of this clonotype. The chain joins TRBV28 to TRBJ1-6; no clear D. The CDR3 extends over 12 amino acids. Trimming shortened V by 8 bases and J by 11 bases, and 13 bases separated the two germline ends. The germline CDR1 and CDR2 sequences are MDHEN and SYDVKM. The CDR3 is CASGSSMAPLHF. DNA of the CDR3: TGTGCCAGCGGGTCTTCTATGGCACCCCTCCACTTT.

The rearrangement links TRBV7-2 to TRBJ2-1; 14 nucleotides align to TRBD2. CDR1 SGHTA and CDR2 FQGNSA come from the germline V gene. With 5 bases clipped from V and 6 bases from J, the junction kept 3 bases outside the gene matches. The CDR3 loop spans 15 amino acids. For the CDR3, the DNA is TGTGCCAGCAGCGGGACTAGCGGGGGACGCAATGAGCAGTTCTTC. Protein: CASSGTSGGRNEQFF.

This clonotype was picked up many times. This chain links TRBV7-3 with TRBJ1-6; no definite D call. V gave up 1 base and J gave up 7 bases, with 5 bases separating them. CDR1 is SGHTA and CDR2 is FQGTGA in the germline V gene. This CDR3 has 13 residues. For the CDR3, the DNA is TGTGCCAGCAGCTTAAGGGAAAATTCACCCCTCCACTTT. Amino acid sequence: CASSLRENSPLHF.

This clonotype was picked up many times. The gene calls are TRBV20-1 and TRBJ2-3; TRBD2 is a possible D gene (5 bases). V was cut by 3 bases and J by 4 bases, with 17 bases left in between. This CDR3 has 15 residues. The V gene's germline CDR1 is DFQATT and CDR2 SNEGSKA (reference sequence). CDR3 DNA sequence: TGCAGTGCTAGTTACCTAGCCTCGGAATCAGATACGCAGTATTTT. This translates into CSASYLASESDTQYF.

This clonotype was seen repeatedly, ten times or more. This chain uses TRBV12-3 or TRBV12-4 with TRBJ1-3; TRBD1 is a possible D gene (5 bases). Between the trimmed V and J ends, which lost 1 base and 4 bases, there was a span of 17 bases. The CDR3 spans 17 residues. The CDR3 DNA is TGTGCCAGCAGTTTAGTGGCAGGGCTGCGTTACGGAAACACCATATATTTT. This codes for CASSLVAGLRYGNTIYF.

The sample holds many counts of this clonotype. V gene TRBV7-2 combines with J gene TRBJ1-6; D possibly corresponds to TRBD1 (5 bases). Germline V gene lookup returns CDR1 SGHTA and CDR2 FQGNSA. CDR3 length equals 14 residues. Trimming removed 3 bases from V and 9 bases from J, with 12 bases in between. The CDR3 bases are TGTGCCAGCAGCTTCGACAGACTCGGTTCACCCCTCCACTTT. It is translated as CASSFDRLGSPLHF.

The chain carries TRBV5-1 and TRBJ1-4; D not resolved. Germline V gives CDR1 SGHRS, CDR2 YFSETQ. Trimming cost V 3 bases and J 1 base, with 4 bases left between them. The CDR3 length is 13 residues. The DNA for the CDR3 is TGCGCCAGCAGCTCGCGAACTAATGAAAAACTGTTTTTT. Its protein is CASSSRTNEKLFF.

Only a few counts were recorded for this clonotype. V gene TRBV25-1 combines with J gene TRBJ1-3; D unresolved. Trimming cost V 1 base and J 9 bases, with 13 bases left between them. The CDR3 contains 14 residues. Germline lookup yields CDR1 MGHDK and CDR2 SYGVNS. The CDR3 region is CASSESGERATIYF. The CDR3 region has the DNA TGTGCCAGCAGTGAATCTGGGGAAAGGGCCACCATATATTTT.

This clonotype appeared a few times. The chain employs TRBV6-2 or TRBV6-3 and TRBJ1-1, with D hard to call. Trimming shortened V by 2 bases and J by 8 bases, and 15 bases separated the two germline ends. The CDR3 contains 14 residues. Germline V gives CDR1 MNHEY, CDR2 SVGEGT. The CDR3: CASSYTEDSVEAFF. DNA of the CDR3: TGTGCCAGCAGTTACACCGAGGACTCGGTAGAAGCTTTCTTT.

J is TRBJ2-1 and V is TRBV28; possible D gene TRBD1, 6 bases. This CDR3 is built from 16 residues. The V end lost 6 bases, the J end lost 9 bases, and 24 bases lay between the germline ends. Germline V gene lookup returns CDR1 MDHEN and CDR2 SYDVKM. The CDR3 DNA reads TGTGCCAGCAGGCTGGGAGCAGGGGCGTCTTTTCCTGAGCAGTTCTTC. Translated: CASRLGAGASFPEQFF.

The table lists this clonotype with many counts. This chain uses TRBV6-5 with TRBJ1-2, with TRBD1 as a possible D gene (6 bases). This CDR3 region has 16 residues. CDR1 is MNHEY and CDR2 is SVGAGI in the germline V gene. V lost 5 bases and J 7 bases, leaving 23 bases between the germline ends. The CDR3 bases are TGTGCCAGCAGTCCCCTAATTGCGGGGGGCCGGTTTGGCTACACCTTC. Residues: CASSPLIAGGRFGYTF.

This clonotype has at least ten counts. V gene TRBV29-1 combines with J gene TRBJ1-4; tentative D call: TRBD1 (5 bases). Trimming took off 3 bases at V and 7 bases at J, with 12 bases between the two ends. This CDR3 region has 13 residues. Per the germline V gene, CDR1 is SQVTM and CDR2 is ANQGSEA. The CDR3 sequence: CSVDEGQAEKLFF. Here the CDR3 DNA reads TGCAGCGTTGACGAGGGGCAGGCTGAAAAACTGTTTTTT.

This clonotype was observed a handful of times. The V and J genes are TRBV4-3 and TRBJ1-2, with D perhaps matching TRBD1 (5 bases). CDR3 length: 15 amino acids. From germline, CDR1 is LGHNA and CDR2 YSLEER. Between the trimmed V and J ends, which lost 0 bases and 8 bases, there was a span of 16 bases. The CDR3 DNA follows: TGCGCCAGCAGCCAAGATGGGGCGGGGACCGAAGGCTACACCTTC. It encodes CASSQDGAGTEGYTF.

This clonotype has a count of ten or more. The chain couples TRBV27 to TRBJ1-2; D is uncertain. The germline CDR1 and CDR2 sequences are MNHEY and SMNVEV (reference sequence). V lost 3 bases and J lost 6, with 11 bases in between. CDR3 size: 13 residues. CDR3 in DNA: TGTGCCAGCAGTTTCCGAGTTACCCATGGCTACACCTTC. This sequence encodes CASSFRVTHGYTF.

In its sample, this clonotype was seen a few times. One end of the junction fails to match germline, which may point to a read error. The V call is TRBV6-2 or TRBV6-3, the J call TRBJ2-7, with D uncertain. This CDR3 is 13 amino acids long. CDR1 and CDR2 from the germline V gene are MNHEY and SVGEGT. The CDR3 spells CASSYFVSSEQYF. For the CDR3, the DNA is TGTGCCAGCAGTTACTTCGTCTCCTCCGAGCAGTACTTC.

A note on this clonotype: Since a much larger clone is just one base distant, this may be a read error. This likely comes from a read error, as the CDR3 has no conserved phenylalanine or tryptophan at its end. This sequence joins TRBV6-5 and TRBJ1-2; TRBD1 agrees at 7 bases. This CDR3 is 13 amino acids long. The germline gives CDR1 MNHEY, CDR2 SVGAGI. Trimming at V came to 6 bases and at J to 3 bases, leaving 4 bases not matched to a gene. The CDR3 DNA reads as TGTGCCAGCAGGAATCAGGGGGACTATGGCTACACCTCC. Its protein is CASRNQGDYGYTS.

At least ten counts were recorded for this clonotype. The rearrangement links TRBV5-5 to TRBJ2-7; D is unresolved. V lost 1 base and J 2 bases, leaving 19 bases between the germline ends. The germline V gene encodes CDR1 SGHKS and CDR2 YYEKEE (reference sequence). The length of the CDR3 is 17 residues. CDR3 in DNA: TGTGCCAGCAGCTTGTCGCGCGCCGATCCTGTAACCTACGAGCAGTACTTC. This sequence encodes CASSLSRADPVTYEQYF.

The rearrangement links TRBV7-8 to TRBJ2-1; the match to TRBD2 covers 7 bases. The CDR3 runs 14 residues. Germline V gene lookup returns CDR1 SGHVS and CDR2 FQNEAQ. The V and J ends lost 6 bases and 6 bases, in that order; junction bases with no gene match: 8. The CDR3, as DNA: TGTGCCAGCAGGGGGAGGGGAGGGTCCAATGAGCAGTTCTTC. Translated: CASRGRGGSNEQFF.

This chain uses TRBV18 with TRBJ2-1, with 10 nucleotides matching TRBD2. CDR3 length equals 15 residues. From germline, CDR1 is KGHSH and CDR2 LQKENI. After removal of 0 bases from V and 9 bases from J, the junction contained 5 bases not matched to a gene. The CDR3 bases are TGTGCCAGCTCACCACCCCTTAGCGGGGGGTTTGAGCAGTTCTTC. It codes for CASSPPLSGGFEQFF.